The 2 T cell receptor beta chains listed next were all sequenced from one sample in a study of OX40 agonist ivuxolimab in advanced cancers. The method was the immunoSEQ multiplex PCR assay. As stored in TCRdb, this immuneACCESS dataset retains in-frame rearrangements with V and J assigned. A fraction of the clones does not appear; measured against another copy, unresolved V genes explain less than half of the discrepancy, and the remainder lacks a known reason. Counted in this sample were more than 60,000 clones; over 80% of them appeared once. The ten largest clones take up 4% to 5% of the sample. The material sequenced was CD4+ or CD8+ T cells sorted from blood, taken in a trial of the OX40 agonist ivuxolimab. Receptors originate from an adult with an advanced solid tumor such as melanoma, head and neck, liver or kidney cancer.

V is TRBV5-4 and J is TRBJ2-5; 11 bases map to TRBD1. The V segment lost 4 bases and the J segment 1 base; nucleotides outside the gene matches: 3. This CDR3 comprises 15 residues. The germline V gene encodes CDR1 SGHNT and CDR2 YYREEE (reference sequence). CDR3 DNA sequence: TGTGCCAGCAGCCCGGGACAGGGGGTCCAAGAGACCCAGTACTTC. Protein: CASSPGQGVQETQYF.

V and J are TRBV5-1 and TRBJ2-5; possible D gene TRBD1, 6 bases. The CDR3 covers 13 residues. Trimming took off 2 bases at V and 4 bases at J, with 9 bases between the two ends. The germline V gene encodes CDR1 SGHRS and CDR2 YFSETQ. CDR3 sequence: CASSLGGAETQYF. The CDR3 DNA is TGCGCCAGCAGCTTAGGGGGAGCAGAGACCCAGTACTTC.